The 7 T cell receptor beta chains in this list originate from one sample, sequenced in a study of blood T cell repertoires in COVID-19. Method: immunoSEQ multiplex PCR; TCRdb's copy keeps in-frame clones and lacks some. This table has 250,000 or so clones, about 80% appearing once. The sample comprised PBMCs or T cells enriched from blood (not recorded which). All receptors derive from a man in his fifties or sixties who had recovered from COVID-19.

The V call is TRBV2, the J call TRBJ2-1, with TRBD1 identical over 8 bases. J lost 0 bases, V lost 5 bases, and 6 bases had no gene match. Germline V gene data show CDR1 as SNHLY and CDR2 as FYNNEI. There are 16 residues in the CDR3. CDR3 sequence reads: CASSPGQGISYNEQFF. CDR3 sequence (DNA): TGTGCCAGCAGTCCAGGACAGGGAATCTCCTACAATGAGCAGTTCTTC.

This clone was seen a few times. V and J are TRBV29-1 and TRBJ2-4; 9 positions agree with TRBD2. The CDR3 runs 15 residues. J gave up 6 bases and V 2 bases, and 8 bases lay outside the gene matches. The germline V gene encodes CDR1 SQVTM and CDR2 ANQGSEA. DNA for the CDR3: TGCAGCGTTGAATATGGTAGCGGGGGTGGAAACATTCAGTACTTC. Encoded protein: CSVEYGSGGGNIQYF.

This chain connects TRBV5-1 to TRBJ2-1, with 7 nucleotides matching TRBD1. This CDR3 has 13 amino acids. V was clipped by 5 bases and J by 6 bases; unmatched bases: 5. Per germline, CDR1 SGHRS and CDR2 YFSETQ. CDR3 loop: CASRLGTVNEQFF. CDR3 DNA: TGCGCCAGCAGACTAGGGACAGTCAATGAGCAGTTCTTC.

This clone has only one observation. The chain recombines TRBV18 with TRBJ1-5; D may be TRBD1 (6 bases). The germline CDR1 and CDR2 sequences are KGHSH and LQKENI. The CDR3 is made up of 14 amino acids. Trimming shortened V by 6 bases and J by 2 bases, and 11 bases separated the two germline ends. The CDR3 sequence is CASSYRDGNQPQHF. As DNA, the CDR3 is TGTGCCAGCTCTTACAGGGATGGCAATCAGCCCCAGCATTTT.

The chain links TRBV25-1 to TRBJ2-2; tentative D call: TRBD1 (6 bases). V was cut by 3 bases and J by 1 base, with 12 bases left in between. Germline values: CDR1 MGHDK, CDR2 SYGVNS. This CDR3 is built from 16 residues. CDR3 sequence: CASSDRGIGNTGELFF. DNA of the CDR3: TGTGCCAGCAGTGATAGGGGGATAGGGAACACCGGGGAGCTGTTTTTT. Full variable domain (remainder filled in from reference TRBV25-1 and TRBJ2-2): EADIYQTPRYLVIGTGKKITLECSQTMGHDKMYWYQQDPGMELHLIHYSYGVNSTEKGDLSSESTVSRIRTEHFPLTLESARPSHTSQYLCASSDRGIGNTGELFFGEGSRLTVL.

This clone was counted a single time. The rearrangement links TRBV11-2 to TRBJ1-1, with D unresolved. The CDR3 runs 12 residues. CDR1 is SGHAT and CDR2 is FQNNGV in the germline V gene. With 3 bases removed from V and 10 bases from J, the gap between germline ends came to 12 bases. Written as DNA, the CDR3 is TGTGCCAGCAGCTTTAACACGGAGGGAGCTTTCTTT. It codes for CASSFNTEGAFF.

The J gene is TRBJ2-1, the V gene TRBV6-2 or TRBV6-3; a possible D gene is TRBD2 (5 bases). This CDR3 contains 17 residues. Germline V gene sequence: CDR1 MNHEY, CDR2 SVGEGT. V lost 3 bases to trimming and J lost 1 base, with 16 bases between them. The CDR3 reads CASSYEEAMGSYNEQFF. CDR3 DNA: TGTGCCAGCAGTTATGAGGAGGCAATGGGATCCTACAATGAGCAGTTCTTC.